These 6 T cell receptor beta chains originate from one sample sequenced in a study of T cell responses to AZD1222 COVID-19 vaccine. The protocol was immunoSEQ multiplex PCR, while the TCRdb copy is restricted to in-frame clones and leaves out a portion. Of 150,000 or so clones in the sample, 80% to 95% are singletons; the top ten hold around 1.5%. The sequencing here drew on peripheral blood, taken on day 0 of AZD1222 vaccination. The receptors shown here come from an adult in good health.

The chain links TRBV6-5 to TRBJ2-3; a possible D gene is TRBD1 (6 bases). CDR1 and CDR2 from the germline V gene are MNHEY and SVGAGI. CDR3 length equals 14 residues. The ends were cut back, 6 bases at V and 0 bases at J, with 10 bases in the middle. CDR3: CASRHDRSTDTQYF. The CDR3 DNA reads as TGTGCCAGCAGGCACGACAGGAGCACAGATACGCAGTATTTT.

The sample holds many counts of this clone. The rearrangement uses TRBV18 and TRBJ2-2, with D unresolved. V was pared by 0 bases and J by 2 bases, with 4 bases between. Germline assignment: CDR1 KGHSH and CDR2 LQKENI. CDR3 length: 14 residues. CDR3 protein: CASSPPFNTGELFF. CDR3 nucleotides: TGTGCCAGCTCACCACCGTTTAACACCGGGGAGCTGTTTTTT.

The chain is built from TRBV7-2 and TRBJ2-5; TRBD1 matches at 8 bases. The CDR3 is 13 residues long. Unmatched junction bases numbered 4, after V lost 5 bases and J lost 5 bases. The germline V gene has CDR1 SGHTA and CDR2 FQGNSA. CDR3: CASSPDRVETQYF. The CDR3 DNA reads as TGTGCCAGCAGCCCGGACAGGGTCGAGACCCAGTACTTC. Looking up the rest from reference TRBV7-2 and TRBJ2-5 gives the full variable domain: GAGVSQSPSNKVTEKGKDVELRCDPISGHTALYWYRQSLGQGLEFLIYFQGNSAPDKSGLPSDRFSAERTGGSVSTLTIQRTQQEDSAVYLCASSPDRVETQYFGPGTRLLVL.

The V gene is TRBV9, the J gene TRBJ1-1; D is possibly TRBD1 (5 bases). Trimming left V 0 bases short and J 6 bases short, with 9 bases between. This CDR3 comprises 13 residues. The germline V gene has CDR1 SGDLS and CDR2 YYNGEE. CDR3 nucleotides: TGTGCCAGCAGCGTAGCGCAGGGCGCTGAAGCTTTCTTT. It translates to CASSVAQGAEAFF. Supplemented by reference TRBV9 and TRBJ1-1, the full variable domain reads DSGVTQTPKHLITATGQRVTLRCSPRSGDLSVYWYQQSLDQGLQFLIQYYNGEERAKGNILERFSAQQFPDLHSELNLSSLELGDSALYFCASSVAQGAEAFFGQGTRLTVV.

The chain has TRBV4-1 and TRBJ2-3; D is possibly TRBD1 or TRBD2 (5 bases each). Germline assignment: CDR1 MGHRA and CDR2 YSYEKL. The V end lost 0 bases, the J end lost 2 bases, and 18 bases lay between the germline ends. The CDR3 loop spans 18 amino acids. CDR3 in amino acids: CASSQDLGPGPDTDTQYF. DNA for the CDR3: TGCGCCAGCAGCCAAGATCTCGGCCCGGGGCCGGACACAGATACGCAGTATTTT.

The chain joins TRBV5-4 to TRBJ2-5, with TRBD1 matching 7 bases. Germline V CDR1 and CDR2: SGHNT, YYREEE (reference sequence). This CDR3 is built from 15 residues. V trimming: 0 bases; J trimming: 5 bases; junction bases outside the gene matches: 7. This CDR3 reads CASSLDGQVRETQYF. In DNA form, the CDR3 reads TGTGCCAGCAGCTTGGACGGACAGGTCCGGGAGACCCAGTACTTC.